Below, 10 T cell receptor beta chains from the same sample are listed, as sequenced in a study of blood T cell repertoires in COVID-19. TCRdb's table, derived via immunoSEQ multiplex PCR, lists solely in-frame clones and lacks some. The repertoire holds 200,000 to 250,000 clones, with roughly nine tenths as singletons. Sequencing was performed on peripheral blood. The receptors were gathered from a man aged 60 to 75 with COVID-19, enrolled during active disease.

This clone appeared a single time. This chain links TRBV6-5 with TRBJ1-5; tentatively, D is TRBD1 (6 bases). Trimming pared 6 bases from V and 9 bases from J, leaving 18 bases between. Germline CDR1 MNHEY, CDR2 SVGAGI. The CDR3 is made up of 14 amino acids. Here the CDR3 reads CASSTDRRSLPQHF. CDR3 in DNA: TGTGCCAGCAGCACCGACAGGCGCTCTTTGCCCCAGCATTTT.

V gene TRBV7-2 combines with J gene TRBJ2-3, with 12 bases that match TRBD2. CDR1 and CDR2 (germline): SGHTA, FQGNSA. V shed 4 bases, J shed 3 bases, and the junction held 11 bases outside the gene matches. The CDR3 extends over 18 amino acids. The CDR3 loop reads CASSWNLAGGPWTDTQYF. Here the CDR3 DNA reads TGTGCCAGCAGCTGGAATCTAGCGGGAGGGCCATGGACAGATACGCAGTATTTT. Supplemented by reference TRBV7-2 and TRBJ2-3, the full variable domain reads GAGVSQSPSNKVTEKGKDVELRCDPISGHTALYWYRQSLGQGLEFLIYFQGNSAPDKSGLPSDRFSAERTGGSVSTLTIQRTQQEDSAVYLCASSWNLAGGPWTDTQYFGPGTRLTVL.

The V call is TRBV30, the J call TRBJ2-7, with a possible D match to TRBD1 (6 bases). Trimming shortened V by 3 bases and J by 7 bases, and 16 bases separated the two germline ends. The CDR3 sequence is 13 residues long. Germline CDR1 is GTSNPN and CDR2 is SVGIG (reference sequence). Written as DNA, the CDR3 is TGTGCCTGGAGCGGTCAGTCAGGGGAAGAGCAGTACTTC. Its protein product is CAWSGQSGEEQYF.

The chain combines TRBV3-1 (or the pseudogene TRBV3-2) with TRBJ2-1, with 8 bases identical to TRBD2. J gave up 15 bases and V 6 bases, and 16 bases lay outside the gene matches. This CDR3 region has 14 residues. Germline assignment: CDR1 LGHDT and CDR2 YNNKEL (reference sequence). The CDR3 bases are TGTGCCAGCAGACCCGTTGGGGCGGGGGGCTCCCCGTTCTTC. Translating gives CASRPVGAGGSPFF.

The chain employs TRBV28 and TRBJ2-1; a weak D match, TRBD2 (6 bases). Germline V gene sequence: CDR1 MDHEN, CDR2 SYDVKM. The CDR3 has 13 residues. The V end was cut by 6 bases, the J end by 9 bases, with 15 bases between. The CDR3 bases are TGTGCCAGCAGCCGCGGGACGGAGGGTGAGCAGTTCTTC. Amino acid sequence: CASSRGTEGEQFF.

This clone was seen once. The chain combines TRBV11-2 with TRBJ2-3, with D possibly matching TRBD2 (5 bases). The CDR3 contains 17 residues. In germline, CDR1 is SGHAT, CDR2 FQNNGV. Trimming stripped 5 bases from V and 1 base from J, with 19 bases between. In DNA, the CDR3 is TGTGCCAGCAGCCCAAACGAACGTGTGGAGGGCACAGATACGCAGTATTTT. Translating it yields CASSPNERVEGTDTQYF. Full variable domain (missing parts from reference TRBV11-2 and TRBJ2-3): EAGVAQSPRYKIIEKRQSVAFWCNPISGHATLYWYQQILGQGPKLLIQFQNNGVVDDSQLPKDRFSAERLKGVDSTLKIQPAKLEDSAVYLCASSPNERVEGTDTQYFGPGTRLTVL.

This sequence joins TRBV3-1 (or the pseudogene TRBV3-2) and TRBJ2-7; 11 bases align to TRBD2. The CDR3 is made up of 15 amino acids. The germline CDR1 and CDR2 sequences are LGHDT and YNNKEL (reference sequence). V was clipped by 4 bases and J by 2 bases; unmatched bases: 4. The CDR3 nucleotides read TGTGCCAGCAGCCTCACTAGCGGGGGTACCTACGAGCAGTACTTC. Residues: CASSLTSGGTYEQYF.

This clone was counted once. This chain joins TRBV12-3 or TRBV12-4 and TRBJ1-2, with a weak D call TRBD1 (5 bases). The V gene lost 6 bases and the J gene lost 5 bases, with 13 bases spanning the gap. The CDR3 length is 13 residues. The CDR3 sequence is CASSRGVRYGYTF. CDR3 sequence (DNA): TGTGCCAGCAGCCGGGGGGTAAGGTATGGCTACACCTTC.

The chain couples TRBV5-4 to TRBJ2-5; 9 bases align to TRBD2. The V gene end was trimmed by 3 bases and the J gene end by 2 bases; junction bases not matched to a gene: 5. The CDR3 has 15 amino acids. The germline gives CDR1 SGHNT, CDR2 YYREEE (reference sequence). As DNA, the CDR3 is TGTGCCAGCAGCTCCCCTAGCGGGGCTCAAGAGACCCAGTACTTC. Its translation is CASSSPSGAQETQYF.

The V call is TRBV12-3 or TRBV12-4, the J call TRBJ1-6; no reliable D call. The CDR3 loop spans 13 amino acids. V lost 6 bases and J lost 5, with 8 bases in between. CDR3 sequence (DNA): TGTGCCAGCAGGGTGATAGATAATTCACCCCTCCACTTT. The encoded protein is CASRVIDNSPLHF.